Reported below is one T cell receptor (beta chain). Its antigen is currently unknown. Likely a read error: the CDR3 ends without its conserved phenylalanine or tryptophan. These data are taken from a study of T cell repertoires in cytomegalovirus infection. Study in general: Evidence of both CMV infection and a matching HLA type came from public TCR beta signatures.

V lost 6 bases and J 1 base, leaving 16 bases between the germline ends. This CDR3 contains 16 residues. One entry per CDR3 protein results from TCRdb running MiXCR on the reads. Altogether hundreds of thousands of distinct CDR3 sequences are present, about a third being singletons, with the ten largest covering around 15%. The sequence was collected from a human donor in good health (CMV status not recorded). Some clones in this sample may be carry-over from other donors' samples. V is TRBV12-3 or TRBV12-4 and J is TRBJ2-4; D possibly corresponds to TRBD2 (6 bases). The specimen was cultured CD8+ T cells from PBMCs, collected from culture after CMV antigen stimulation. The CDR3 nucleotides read TGTGCCAGCAGCTTCCCTGGAGGGATGGCCAAAAACATTCAGTACTCC. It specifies CASSFPGGMAKNIQYS.